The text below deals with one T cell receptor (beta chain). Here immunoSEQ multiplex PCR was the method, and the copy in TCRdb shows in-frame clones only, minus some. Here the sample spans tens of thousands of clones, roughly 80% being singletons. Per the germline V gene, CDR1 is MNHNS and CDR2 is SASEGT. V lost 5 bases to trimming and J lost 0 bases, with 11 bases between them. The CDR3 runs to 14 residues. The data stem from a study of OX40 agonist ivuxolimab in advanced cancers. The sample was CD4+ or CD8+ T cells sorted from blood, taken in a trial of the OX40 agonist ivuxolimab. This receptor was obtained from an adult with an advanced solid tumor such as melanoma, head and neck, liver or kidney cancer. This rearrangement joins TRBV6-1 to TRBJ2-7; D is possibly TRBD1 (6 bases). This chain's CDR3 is CASSPRTDSYEQYF. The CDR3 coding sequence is TGTGCCAGCAGTCCCCGGACAGACTCCTACGAGCAGTACTTC.